The 18 T cell receptor beta chains below were found in one sample sequenced in a study of cytomegalovirus exposure and HLA in healthy donors (TCRdb year 2017). The method behind the library was the immunoSEQ multiplex PCR assay. For the multiplex PCR, a mixture combining 60 forward primers for TCR Vbeta segments and 13 reverse primers for TCR Jbeta segments was used. TCRdb took this table from immuneACCESS and kept in-frame rearrangements with V and J called. Such tables lack part of the clones; where checked against another copy, unresolved V genes explain under half of the gap, and the rest is unexplained. Across this sample there are approximately 150,000 clones, with 65% to 85% seen only once. About 3.7% of the sample is in the top ten clones. The sequenced sample was PBMCs. All receptors come from a male donor in good health and CMV-seronegative.

The chain combines TRBV5-1 with TRBJ2-5; maybe TRBD2 (5 bases). The CDR3 has 15 amino acids. CDR1 and CDR2 (germline): SGHRS, YFSETQ. V was clipped by 0 bases and J by 5 bases, with 14 bases between them. As DNA, the CDR3 is TGCGCCAGCAGCTTGGCGGAAGGGAGAGGGGAGACCCAGTACTTC. It specifies CASSLAEGRGETQYF.

The chain combines TRBV5-6 with TRBJ2-5; perhaps TRBD2 as D (6 bases). Trimming cost V 0 bases and J 2 bases, with 17 bases left between them. The CDR3 is made up of 17 amino acids. Germline CDR1 is SGHDT and CDR2 is YYEEEE. The CDR3 DNA is TGTGCCAGCAGCTTGGGAAGGAGGGCCCACCCTCAAGAGACCCAGTACTTC. As protein: CASSLGRRAHPQETQYF. Full variable domain (rest looked up from reference TRBV5-6 and TRBJ2-5): DAGVTQSPTHLIKTRGQQVTLRCSPKSGHDTVSWYQQALGQGPQFIFQYYEEEERQRGNFPDRFSGHQFPNYSSELNVNALLLGDSALYLCASSLGRRAHPQETQYFGPGTRLLVL.

The gene calls are TRBV19 and TRBJ1-3, with D possibly matching TRBD1 (5 bases). This CDR3 spans 15 amino acids. Germline V lookup: CDR1 LNHDA, CDR2 SQIVND (reference sequence). Trimming took off 6 bases at V and 0 bases at J, with 12 bases between the two ends. For the CDR3, the DNA is TGTGCCAGTAGGTTCGGGGGGGGCTCTGGAAACACCATATATTTT. Translated, it gives CASRFGGGSGNTIYF.

This rearrangement joins TRBV19 to TRBJ2-7, with 10 bases lining up with TRBD2. CDR3 length: 14 amino acids. CDR1 LNHDA and CDR2 SQIVND come from the germline V gene (reference sequence). After removal of 8 bases from V and 2 bases from J, the junction contained 6 bases not matched to a gene. CDR3: CASSKREGTYEQYF. The CDR3 region has the DNA TGTGCCAGTTCCAAGCGGGAGGGAACCTACGAGCAGTACTTC.

The chain has TRBV15 and TRBJ1-1; no reliable D call. The CDR3 is made up of 15 amino acids. Trimming cost V 0 bases and J 7 bases, with 15 bases left between them. The germline V gene encodes CDR1 LNHNV and CDR2 YYDKDF (reference sequence). CDR3 residues: CATSRDRGPTFEAFF. In DNA, the CDR3 is TGTGCCACCAGCAGAGATCGAGGGCCGACCTTTGAAGCTTTCTTT.

This clone came up a few times. The chain joins TRBV7-9 to TRBJ1-2; TRBD1 matches at 7 bases. The CDR3 runs 16 residues. After removal of 4 bases from V and 4 bases from J, the junction contained 12 bases not matched to a gene. The V gene's germline CDR1 is SEHNR and CDR2 FQNEAQ (reference sequence). The CDR3 here is CASSSDRTGLRYGYTF. DNA of the CDR3: TGTGCCAGCAGCTCAGATAGGACAGGACTCCGCTATGGCTACACCTTC. Using reference TRBV7-9 and TRBJ1-2 for the parts outside the CDR3, the full variable domain is DTGVSQNPRHKITKRGQNVTFRCDPISEHNRLYWYRQTLGQGPEFLTYFQNEAQLEKSRLLSDRFSAERPKGSFSTLEIQRTEQGDSAMYLCASSSDRTGLRYGYTFGSGTRLTVV.

The rearrangement uses TRBV27 and TRBJ1-2; a weak D match, TRBD1 (5 bases). The CDR3 contains 13 residues. Trimming cost V 5 bases and J 0 bases, with 7 bases left between them. Per the germline V gene, CDR1 is MNHEY and CDR2 is SMNVEV (reference sequence). In nucleotides, the CDR3 is TGTGCCAGCAGTCTAGGGGCTAACTATGGCTACACCTTC. This sequence encodes CASSLGANYGYTF.

The chain carries TRBV11-2 and TRBJ2-5; 12 nucleotides align to TRBD1. This CDR3 has 16 amino acids. CDR1 and CDR2 from the germline V gene are SGHAT and FQNNGV. The trim removed 5 bases at V and 6 bases at J, leaving 10 bases unmatched. For the CDR3, the DNA is TGTGCCAGCAGCCCAACCGGGACAGGGGGCCAGAAGACCCAGTACTTC. Translated: CASSPTGTGGQKTQYF.

CDR3 nucleotide sequence: TGTGCCAGTAGTATTTGGGGACTTACAGCTAACTATGGCTACACCTTC. It yields the protein CASSIWGLTANYGYTF. The genes are TRBV19 and TRBJ1-2; D is possibly TRBD1 (5 bases). Germline V CDR1 and CDR2: LNHDA, SQIVND (reference sequence). V gave up 3 bases and J gave up 0 bases, with 14 bases separating them. The CDR3 loop spans 16 amino acids.

This chain links TRBV9 with TRBJ2-5, with D possibly being TRBD2 (7 bases). The CDR3 consists of 16 residues. V shed 2 bases and J shed 5 bases, with 19 bases lying between them. From germline, CDR1 is SGDLS and CDR2 YYNGEE. The CDR3 DNA reads TGTGCCAGCAGCGTGGGGGGGCTAGAAGCAAGGGAGACCCAGTACTTC. This translates into CASSVGGLEARETQYF. The entire variable domain, with the rest obtained from reference TRBV9 and TRBJ2-5, is as follows: DSGVTQTPKHLITATGQRVTLRCSPRSGDLSVYWYQQSLDQGLQFLIQYYNGEERAKGNILERFSAQQFPDLHSELNLSSLELGDSALYFCASSVGGLEARETQYFGPGTRLLVL.

As for this clone: The same CDR3 also results from other DNA sequences found in this sample. This chain links TRBV5-1 with TRBJ2-5; TRBD2 agrees at 8 bases. Looked up from germline, CDR1 is SGHRS and CDR2 is YFSETQ. Trimming cost V 2 bases and J 1 base; bases outside gene matches: 4. The CDR3 has 15 residues. CDR3 protein: CASSFGGGLQETQYF. The DNA of the CDR3 is TGCGCCAGCAGCTTCGGCGGGGGGCTCCAAGAGACCCAGTACTTC.

The chain employs TRBV5-1 and TRBJ1-2, with a possible D match to TRBD1 (6 bases). The CDR3 is 13 amino acids. V lost 3 bases and J lost 6, with 12 bases in between. The germline CDR1 and CDR2 sequences are SGHRS and YFSETQ. In DNA form, the CDR3 reads TGCGCCAGCAGCTCCTCAGGGGTCGATGGCTACACCTTC. Its translation is CASSSSGVDGYTF.

The rearrangement joins TRBV28 to TRBJ2-7; TRBD1 is a possible D gene (6 bases). V dropped 6 bases and J dropped 0 bases, with 15 bases sitting between them. Germline CDR1 and CDR2: MDHEN and SYDVKM. CDR3 length: 15 amino acids. CDR3 amino acids: CASRPGHQSSYEQYF. CDR3 coding DNA: TGTGCCAGCAGGCCGGGACACCAGAGCTCCTACGAGCAGTACTTC. The whole variable domain, filled in from reference TRBV28 and TRBJ2-7, reads DVKVTQSSRYLVKRTGEKVFLECVQDMDHENMFWYRQDPGLGLRLIYFSYDVKMKEKGDIPEGYSVSREKKERFSLILESASTNQTSMYLCASRPGHQSSYEQYFGPGTRLTVT.

The gene calls are TRBV4-1 and TRBJ2-7; tentative D call: TRBD1 (6 bases). The CDR3 loop spans 15 amino acids. The germline V gene encodes CDR1 MGHRA and CDR2 YSYEKL. The V end was cut by 1 base, the J end by 3 bases, with 13 bases between. The CDR3 spells CASSQVGGRVYEQYF. For the CDR3, the DNA is TGCGCCAGCAGCCAAGTAGGGGGACGGGTCTACGAGCAGTACTTC.

This sequence joins TRBV10-3 and TRBJ1-2, with TRBD1 matching over 9 bases. Germline V gene sequence: CDR1 ENHRY, CDR2 SYGVKD. J gave up 8 bases and V 3 bases, and 4 bases lay outside the gene matches. The CDR3 is 13 residues long. The CDR3 DNA follows: TGTGCCATCAGTGACCGGACAGGGGAGGGCTACACCTTC. It specifies CAISDRTGEGYTF.

This clone is a singleton in its sample. V usage is TRBV13 and J usage is TRBJ2-2; the match to TRBD1 covers 7 bases. This CDR3 has 18 residues. The germline V gene encodes CDR1 PRHDT and CDR2 FYEKMQ (reference sequence). The ends lost 6 bases at V and 3 bases at J; junction bases unmatched: 16. CDR3 amino acids: CASSSAYLQGSYTGELFF. In nucleotides, the CDR3 is TGTGCCAGCAGTTCCGCATACTTACAGGGGTCTTACACCGGGGAGCTGTTTTTT.

About this clone itself: At the DNA level, this CDR3 is encoded by other sequences in the same sample as well. V gene TRBV6-5 combines with J gene TRBJ2-5; D ambiguous. CDR1 is MNHEY, CDR2 SVGAGI, per germline. The CDR3 loop spans 11 amino acids. The germline V and J ends were trimmed by 4 bases and 4 bases, with 4 bases remaining between them. The chain's CDR3 is CASSSGETQYF. Here the CDR3 DNA reads TGTGCCAGCAGTTCGGGAGAGACCCAGTACTTC.

V usage is TRBV2 and J usage is TRBJ1-6, with D maybe TRBD1 (6 bases). The V gene's germline CDR1 is SNHLY and CDR2 FYNNEI. V dropped 1 base and J dropped 10 bases, with 14 bases sitting between them. The CDR3 spans 15 residues. The CDR3 DNA reads as TGTGCCAGCAGTGAAGAACAGGGAAGTGACTCACCCCTCCACTTT. Translating it yields CASSEEQGSDSPLHF.